This T cell receptor (beta chain) came from a study of blood T cell repertoires in COVID-19. The germline CDR1 and CDR2 sequences are SGHTA and FQGNSA. V gave up 5 bases and J gave up 2 bases, with 9 bases separating them. The length of the CDR3 is 13 residues. As handled by the study authors: Estimation of nucleated cell counts was performed using reference gene primer amplification. Measured with immunoSEQ multiplex PCR; TCRdb has only the in-frame clones, and not every one. The DNA gave D and trimming, while V, J and clone size come from that table. In the table there are 70,000 to 80,000 clones, approximately 80% of which are singletons.

The clonotype comes from a man in his forties or fifties with acute or convalescent COVID-19. Material: peripheral blood. The J gene is TRBJ1-1, the V gene TRBV7-2; TRBD1 is a possible D gene (6 bases). CDR3 coding DNA: TGTGCCAGCAGCATACAGGGTAACACTGAAGCTTTCTTT. The encoded protein is CASSIQGNTEAFF.